Below are 29 T cell receptor beta chains sequenced from a single sample in a study of blood T cell repertoires in COVID-19. The method was immunoSEQ multiplex PCR; TCRdb's version includes in-frame clones alone and lacks a portion of them. The sample records around 250,000 clones, 84% being singletons. Sequencing input: peripheral blood. The receptors derive from a woman between 35 and 50 years old who had recovered from COVID-19.

This chain connects TRBV18 to TRBJ2-1; 8 bases agree with TRBD1. In germline, CDR1 is KGHSH, CDR2 LQKENI. Losses at the gene ends were 3 bases for V and 6 bases for J; bases not matched to a gene: 4. The CDR3 length is 14 residues. The CDR3, as DNA: TGTGCCAGCTCACCCCAGGGGGCTATCAATGAGCAGTTCTTC. This codes for CASSPQGAINEQFF.

In the case of this clone: In the same sample, other DNA sequences code for this CDR3. The chain combines TRBV28 with TRBJ2-5; tentatively, D is TRBD2 (6 bases). V was pared by 2 bases and J by 4 bases, with 8 bases between. The CDR3 runs 13 residues. Germline CDR1 is MDHEN and CDR2 is SYDVKM. CDR3 loop: CASSLGGRETQYF. Here the CDR3 DNA reads TGTGCCAGCAGTTTAGGGGGGAGAGAGACCCAGTACTTC. Drawing the rest from reference TRBV28 and TRBJ2-5, the complete variable domain is DVKVTQSSRYLVKRTGEKVFLECVQDMDHENMFWYRQDPGLGLRLIYFSYDVKMKEKGDIPEGYSVSREKKERFSLILESASTNQTSMYLCASSLGGRETQYFGPGTRLLVL.

The chain links TRBV5-1 to TRBJ2-1, with TRBD1 identical over 8 bases. There are 18 residues in the CDR3. The junction had 14 bases not matched to a gene; V was cut back by 3 bases and J by 3 bases. The germline V gene encodes CDR1 SGHRS and CDR2 YFSETQ. The CDR3 protein is CASSSQPHDRGNYNEQFF. The CDR3 nucleotides are TGCGCCAGCAGCTCGCAGCCCCATGACAGGGGTAACTACAATGAGCAGTTCTTC.

The V call is TRBV28, the J call TRBJ2-1; D not certain. The germline CDR1 and CDR2 sequences are MDHEN and SYDVKM. The CDR3 extends over 8 amino acids. Trimming removed 11 bases at V and 8 bases at J, with 4 bases between. Here the CDR3 reads CAVDEQFF. CDR3 bases: TGTGCCGTCGATGAGCAGTTCTTC. Full variable domain (missing parts from reference TRBV28 and TRBJ2-1): DVKVTQSSRYLVKRTGEKVFLECVQDMDHENMFWYRQDPGLGLRLIYFSYDVKMKEKGDIPEGYSVSREKKERFSLILESASTNQTSMYLCAVDEQFFGPGTRLTVL.

The gene calls are TRBV19 and TRBJ1-1; D remains unclear. CDR1 LNHDA and CDR2 SQIVND come from the germline V gene (reference sequence). The length of the CDR3 is 13 residues. V was shortened by 7 bases and J by 4 bases, with 13 bases between the two germline ends. As DNA, the CDR3 is TGTGCCAGTAAATTCCAGGTTGGCACTGAAGCTTTCTTT. It specifies CASKFQVGTEAFF.

For this clone: This same CDR3 is encoded by further DNA sequences in the sample. The chain combines TRBV6-4 with TRBJ2-3; possibly TRBD2 for D (6 bases). V lost 0 bases to trimming and J lost 4 bases, with 8 bases between them. Per the germline V gene, CDR1 is MRHNA and CDR2 is SNTAGT. The CDR3 is made up of 14 amino acids. CDR3 loop: CASSDSGGADTQYF. CDR3 coding DNA: TGTGCCAGCAGTGACTCGGGGGGAGCAGATACGCAGTATTTT.

The rearrangement joins TRBV2 to TRBJ1-2, with D maybe TRBD1 (6 bases). The germline gives CDR1 SNHLY, CDR2 FYNNEI. This CDR3 contains 13 residues. The V end was cut by 3 bases, the J end by 6 bases, with 11 bases between. The CDR3 region has the DNA TGTGCCAGCAGTGAGAACAGGGAACATGGCTACACCTTC. It is translated as CASSENREHGYTF.

The chain has TRBV28 and TRBJ1-2, with 10 bases matching TRBD1. The CDR3 has 13 amino acids. With 5 bases clipped from V and 8 bases from J, the junction kept 5 bases outside the gene matches. The V gene's germline CDR1 is MDHEN and CDR2 SYDVKM. The CDR3 spells CASSPGTGVGYTF. In DNA form, the CDR3 reads TGTGCCAGCAGTCCCGGGACAGGGGTCGGCTACACCTTC.

The V and J genes are TRBV12-3 or TRBV12-4 and TRBJ1-2, with 8 nucleotides matching TRBD1. The CDR3 has 13 amino acids. The J segment lost 8 bases and the V segment lost 6 bases, leaving 8 bases of the junction unmatched. The CDR3 reads CASRISGGRGYTF. As DNA, the CDR3 is TGTGCCAGCAGAATTTCAGGGGGCCGCGGCTACACCTTC.

The V and J genes are TRBV25-1 and TRBJ1-5, with TRBD1 as a possible D gene (6 bases). The CDR3 loop spans 12 amino acids. CDR1 and CDR2 (germline): MGHDK, SYGVNS. Trimming took off 8 bases at V and 5 bases at J, with 10 bases between the two ends. In DNA, the CDR3 is TGTGCCAGCGCAGGGGATCATCAGCCCCAGCATTTT. Its translation is CASAGDHQPQHF.

This clone has a handful of counts. The V call is TRBV5-4, the J call TRBJ1-1, with 10 bases fitting TRBD1. The germline CDR1 and CDR2 sequences are SGHNT and YYREEE (reference sequence). The trim removed 4 bases at V and 3 bases at J, leaving 6 bases unmatched. CDR3 size: 15 residues. The CDR3 DNA reads as TGTGCCAGCAGCACGCCGACAGGGGGCTACACTGAAGCTTTCTTT. Protein: CASSTPTGGYTEAFF.

This chain uses TRBV5-4 with TRBJ2-3, with 11 bases identical to TRBD1. CDR3 size: 17 residues. In germline, CDR1 is SGHNT, CDR2 YYREEE (reference sequence). Losses at the gene ends were 4 bases for V and 1 base for J; bases not matched to a gene: 8. This chain's CDR3 is CASSAGQGARGTDTQYF. As DNA, the CDR3 is TGTGCCAGCAGCGCAGGACAGGGGGCAAGAGGCACAGATACGCAGTATTTT.

The V gene is TRBV6-5, the J gene TRBJ2-2, with D perhaps matching TRBD1 (5 bases). The V end lost 6 bases, the J end lost 8 bases, and 13 bases lay between the germline ends. The germline V gene encodes CDR1 MNHEY and CDR2 SVGAGI. The CDR3 runs 13 residues. The CDR3: CASSNYGAGELFF. DNA for the CDR3: TGTGCCAGCAGCAATTATGGGGCTGGGGAGCTGTTTTTT.

This CDR3 reads CASSLSQGAREQYF. In DNA form, the CDR3 reads TGTGCCAGCAGCTTGTCACAGGGGGCACGCGAGCAGTACTTC. The chain joins TRBV7-9 to TRBJ2-7, with TRBD1 identical over 9 bases. After removal of 3 bases from V and 6 bases from J, the junction contained 6 bases not matched to a gene. The CDR3 is 14 residues long. CDR1 is SEHNR and CDR2 is FQNEAQ in the germline V gene (reference sequence). The full variable domain, with the rest looked up from reference TRBV7-9 and TRBJ2-7, is DTGVSQNPRHKITKRGQNVTFRCDPISEHNRLYWYRQTLGQGPEFLTYFQNEAQLEKSRLLSDRFSAERPKGSFSTLEIQRTEQGDSAMYLCASSLSQGAREQYFGPGTRLTVT.

This clone was counted a single time. This same CDR3 is encoded by further DNA sequences in the sample. J is TRBJ2-7 and V is TRBV27, with 10 bases fitting TRBD1. The ends lost 6 bases at V and 2 bases at J; junction bases unmatched: 4. This CDR3 spans 14 amino acids. From germline, CDR1 is MNHEY and CDR2 SMNVEV (reference sequence). CDR3 in amino acids: CASRRGQGAYEQYF. For the CDR3, the DNA is TGTGCCAGCAGGCGAGGACAGGGGGCCTACGAGCAGTACTTC.

This chain joins TRBV5-1 and TRBJ2-2; 8 nucleotides line up with TRBD2. This CDR3 comprises 15 residues. CDR1 is SGHRS and CDR2 is YFSETQ in the germline V gene. Germline trimming cut 1 base from V and 5 bases from J; bases unmatched to any gene: 4. This CDR3 reads CASSLPTGGTGELFF. The CDR3 DNA is TGCGCCAGCAGCTTGCCTACGGGGGGGACCGGGGAGCTGTTTTTT. Complete variable domain (other parts from reference TRBV5-1 and TRBJ2-2): KAGVTQTPRYLIKTRGQQVTLSCSPISGHRSVSWYQQTPGQGLQFLFEYFSETQRNKGNFPGRFSGRQFSNSRSEMNVSTLELGDSALYLCASSLPTGGTGELFFGEGSRLTVL.

The V and J genes are TRBV27 and TRBJ1-2; D gene ambiguous. This CDR3 spans 13 amino acids. Deletions cut 2 bases from V and 2 bases from J, with 6 bases between. Per germline, CDR1 MNHEY and CDR2 SMNVEV (reference sequence). In nucleotides, the CDR3 is TGTGCCAGCAGTTTAGGAGGGAACTATGGCTACACCTTC. Residues: CASSLGGNYGYTF.

V and J are TRBV19 and TRBJ1-5, with no clear D. The CDR3 spans 15 residues. The ends were cut back, 7 bases at V and 2 bases at J, with 15 bases in the middle. From germline, CDR1 is LNHDA and CDR2 SQIVND (reference sequence). CDR3: CASNPTLSGNQPQHF. The CDR3 bases are TGTGCCAGTAACCCGACTCTGAGTGGCAATCAGCCCCAGCATTTT.

The chain joins TRBV19 to TRBJ1-2; D may be TRBD1 (5 bases). Germline V gives CDR1 LNHDA, CDR2 SQIVND (reference sequence). CDR3 length equals 13 residues. The ends were cut back, 5 bases at V and 2 bases at J, with 9 bases in the middle. CDR3 in amino acids: CASSERQNYGYTF. CDR3 bases: TGTGCCAGTAGTGAGAGACAGAACTATGGCTACACCTTC.

The J gene is TRBJ2-2, the V gene TRBV7-6; maybe TRBD2 (6 bases). CDR1 is SGHVS and CDR2 is FNYEAQ in the germline V gene. This CDR3 is 16 amino acids long. Trimming stripped 6 bases from V and 5 bases from J, with 19 bases between. DNA of the CDR3: TGTGCCAGCAGTTCAGCCCAGGGAGGAATGACCGGGGAGCTGTTTTTT. Translation gives CASSSAQGGMTGELFF.

The CDR3 reads CAWTRSSYNSPLHF. In DNA form, the CDR3 reads TGTGCCTGGACGAGAAGCTCCTATAATTCACCCCTCCACTTT. The chain uses TRBV30 and TRBJ1-6; D uncertain. Germline CDR1 GTSNPN, CDR2 SVGIG (reference sequence). This CDR3 contains 14 residues. Trimming took 4 bases from V and 0 from J, leaving 7 bases between them.

The chain combines TRBV9 with TRBJ1-1; TRBD1 might be the D (5 bases). The germline V gene encodes CDR1 SGDLS and CDR2 YYNGEE. V lost 6 bases and J 1 base, leaving 16 bases between the germline ends. The CDR3 covers 15 residues. CDR3 loop: CASNPGATPNTEAFF. The CDR3, as DNA: TGTGCCAGCAACCCTGGGGCCACACCGAACACTGAAGCTTTCTTT.

The chain carries TRBV7-3 and TRBJ2-7, with 7 bases aligning to TRBD1. Germline V CDR1 and CDR2: SGHTA, FQGTGA. The CDR3 is 12 residues long. V dropped 5 bases and J dropped 3; count of bases not matched to a gene: 1. The chain's CDR3 is CASSAGGYEQYF. As DNA, the CDR3 is TGTGCCAGCAGCGCAGGGGGCTACGAGCAGTACTTC. Supplemented by reference TRBV7-3 and TRBJ2-7, the full variable domain reads GAGVSQTPSNKVTEKGKYVELRCDPISGHTALYWYRQSLGQGPEFLIYFQGTGAADDSGLPNDRFFAVRPEGSVSTLKIQRTERGDSAVYLCASSAGGYEQYFGPGTRLTVT.

This clone was picked up a small number of times. This rearrangement joins TRBV28 to TRBJ1-6; perhaps TRBD1 as D (5 bases). Trimming took off 5 bases at V and 9 bases at J, with 14 bases between the two ends. Per germline, CDR1 MDHEN and CDR2 SYDVKM. The CDR3 is 14 amino acids. CDR3 in DNA: TGTGCCAGCAGTCCCCAAGTGGGGGGTTCACCCCTCCACTTT. Amino acid sequence: CASSPQVGGSPLHF.

The J gene is TRBJ2-6, the V gene TRBV18; 7 nucleotides line up with TRBD2. The CDR3 covers 17 residues. CDR1 KGHSH and CDR2 LQKENI come from the germline V gene. V lost 3 bases, J lost 2 bases, and 7 bases stayed unmatched. Here the CDR3 reads CASSPMWGGTGANVLTF. The CDR3 coding sequence is TGTGCCAGCTCACCCATGTGGGGAGGGACTGGGGCCAACGTCCTGACTTTC.

The chain has TRBV11-2 and TRBJ2-1; 15 bases fit TRBD2. Unmatched junction bases numbered 8, after V lost 4 bases and J lost 7 bases. The CDR3 loop spans 17 amino acids. Germline-derived CDR1 and CDR2 are SGHAT and FQNNGV. The CDR3, as DNA: TGTGCCAGCAGCTCGTATGGACTAGCGGGGGGGCGTAATGAGCAGTTCTTC. Its protein is CASSSYGLAGGRNEQFF.

Concerning this clone: Additional DNA sequences in this sample encode the identical CDR3. V and J are TRBV27 and TRBJ1-5, with a weak D call TRBD1 (5 bases). The length of the CDR3 is 14 residues. Germline lookup yields CDR1 MNHEY and CDR2 SMNVEV (reference sequence). The V end was cut by 7 bases, the J end by 4 bases, with 14 bases between. CDR3 bases: TGTGCCAGCAACAATCAGGGTAGTAATCAGCCCCAGCATTTT. Residues: CASNNQGSNQPQHF.

For this clone: The sample carries other DNA sequences with the same CDR3. This rearrangement joins TRBV5-1 to TRBJ1-1, with D unresolved. This CDR3 comprises 14 residues. Deletions cut 4 bases from V and 1 base from J, with 11 bases between. Per the germline V gene, CDR1 is SGHRS and CDR2 is YFSETQ. The CDR3 loop is CASSPREGNTEAFF. The CDR3 nucleotides read TGCGCCAGCAGCCCAAGGGAGGGGAACACTGAAGCTTTCTTT.

J is TRBJ2-4 and V is TRBV7-6; 8 nucleotides align to TRBD2. V was pared by 2 bases and J by 0 bases, with 15 bases of the junction left unmatched. The CDR3 has 20 amino acids. Germline lookup yields CDR1 SGHVS and CDR2 FNYEAQ. The DNA for the CDR3 is TGTGCCAGCAGCTTAAGGGAACTGGCGGGGGGCACCCTAGCCAAAAACATTCAGTACTTC. Protein sequence: CASSLRELAGGTLAKNIQYF.